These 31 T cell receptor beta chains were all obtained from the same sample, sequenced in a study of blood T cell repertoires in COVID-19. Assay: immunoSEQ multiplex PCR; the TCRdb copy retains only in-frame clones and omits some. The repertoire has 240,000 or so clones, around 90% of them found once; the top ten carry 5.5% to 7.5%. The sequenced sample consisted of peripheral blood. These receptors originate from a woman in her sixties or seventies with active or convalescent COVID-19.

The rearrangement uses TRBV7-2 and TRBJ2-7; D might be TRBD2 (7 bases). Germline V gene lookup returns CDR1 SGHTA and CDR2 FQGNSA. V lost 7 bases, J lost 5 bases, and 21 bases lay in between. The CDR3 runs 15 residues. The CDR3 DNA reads TGTGCCAGCATCCACTTAGGGGGGGGCATCCACGAGCAGTACTTC. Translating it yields CASIHLGGGIHEQYF.

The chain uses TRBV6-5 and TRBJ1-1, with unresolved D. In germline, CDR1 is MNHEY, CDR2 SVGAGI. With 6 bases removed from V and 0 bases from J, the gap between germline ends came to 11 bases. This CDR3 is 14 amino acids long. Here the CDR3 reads CASSQALLNTEAFF. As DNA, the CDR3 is TGTGCCAGCAGCCAAGCCCTATTGAACACTGAAGCTTTCTTT.

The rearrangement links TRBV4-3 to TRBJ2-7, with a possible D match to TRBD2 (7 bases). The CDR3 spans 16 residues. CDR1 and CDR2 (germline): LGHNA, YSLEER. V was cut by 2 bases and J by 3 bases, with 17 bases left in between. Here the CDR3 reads CASSQSGTTGIYEQYF. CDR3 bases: TGCGCCAGCAGCCAAAGTGGGACTACAGGGATCTACGAGCAGTACTTC.

CDR3 sequence: CAISGVGGLDNEQFF. The CDR3 region has the DNA TGTGCCATCAGTGGAGTGGGGGGGCTAGACAATGAGCAGTTCTTC. The chain joins TRBV10-3 to TRBJ2-1, with D possibly being TRBD2 (7 bases). Germline values: CDR1 ENHRY, CDR2 SYGVKD. V gave up 4 bases and J gave up 5 bases, with 15 bases separating them. CDR3 size: 15 residues.

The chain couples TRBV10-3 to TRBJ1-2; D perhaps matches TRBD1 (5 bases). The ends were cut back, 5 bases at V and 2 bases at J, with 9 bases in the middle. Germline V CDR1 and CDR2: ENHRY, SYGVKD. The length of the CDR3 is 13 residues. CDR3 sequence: CAISPQGNYGYTF. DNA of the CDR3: TGTGCCATCAGTCCTCAGGGAAACTATGGCTACACCTTC.

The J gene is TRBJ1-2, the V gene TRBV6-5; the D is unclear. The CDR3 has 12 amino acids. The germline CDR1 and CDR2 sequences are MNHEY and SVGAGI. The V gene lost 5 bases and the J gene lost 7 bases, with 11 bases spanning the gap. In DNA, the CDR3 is TGTGCCAGCAGTCCCGCCACATTTGGCTACACCTTC. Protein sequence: CASSPATFGYTF.

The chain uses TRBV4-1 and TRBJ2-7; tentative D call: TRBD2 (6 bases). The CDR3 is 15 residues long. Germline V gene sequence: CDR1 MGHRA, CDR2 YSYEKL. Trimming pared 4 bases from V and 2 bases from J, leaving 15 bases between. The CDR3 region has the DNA TGCGCCAGCAGCCCGCTTGCCGGACTACCCTACGAGCAGTACTTC. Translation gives CASSPLAGLPYEQYF.

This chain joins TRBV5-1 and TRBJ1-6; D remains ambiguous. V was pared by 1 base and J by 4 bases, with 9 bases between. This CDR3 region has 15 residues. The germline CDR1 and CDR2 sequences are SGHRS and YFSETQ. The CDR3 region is CASSLSRGYNSPLHF. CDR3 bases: TGCGCCAGCAGCTTGTCACGCGGGTATAATTCACCCCTCCACTTT.

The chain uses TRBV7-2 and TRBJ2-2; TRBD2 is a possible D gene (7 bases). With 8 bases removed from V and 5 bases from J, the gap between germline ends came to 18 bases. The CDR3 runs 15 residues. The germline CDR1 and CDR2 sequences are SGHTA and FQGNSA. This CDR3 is CASLEGGATTGELFF. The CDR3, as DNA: TGTGCCAGCCTAGAGGGGGGGGCCACTACCGGGGAGCTGTTTTTT.

This CDR3 is CASSYLRRAFF. CDR3 DNA: TGTGCCAGCAGTTATCTGAGGCGAGCTTTCTTT. The chain joins TRBV6-2 or TRBV6-3 to TRBJ1-1; D unclear. This CDR3 spans 11 amino acids. V was shortened by 3 bases and J by 10 bases, with 9 bases between the two germline ends. Per germline, CDR1 MNHEY and CDR2 SVGEGT.

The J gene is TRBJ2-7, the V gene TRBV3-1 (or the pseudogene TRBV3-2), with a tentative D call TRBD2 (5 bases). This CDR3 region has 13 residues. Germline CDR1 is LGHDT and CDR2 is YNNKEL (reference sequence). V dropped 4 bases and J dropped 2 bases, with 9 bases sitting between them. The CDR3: CASSRGLAYEQYF. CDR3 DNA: TGTGCCAGCAGCCGAGGGCTCGCCTACGAGCAGTACTTC.

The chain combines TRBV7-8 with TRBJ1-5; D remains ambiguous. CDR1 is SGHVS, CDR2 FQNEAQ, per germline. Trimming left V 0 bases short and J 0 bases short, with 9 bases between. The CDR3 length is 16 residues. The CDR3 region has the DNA TGTGCCAGCAGCTTAGCTCGCGGGTATAGCAATCAGCCCCAGCATTTT. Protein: CASSLARGYSNQPQHF.

The DNA for the CDR3 is TGTGCCAGCAGGGCCTCCAGCAATCAGCCCCAGCATTTT. This encodes CASRASSNQPQHF. The chain is built from TRBV12-3 or TRBV12-4 and TRBJ1-5; the D is unclear. Trimming left V 6 bases short and J 1 base short, with 7 bases between. The CDR3 totals 13 residues.

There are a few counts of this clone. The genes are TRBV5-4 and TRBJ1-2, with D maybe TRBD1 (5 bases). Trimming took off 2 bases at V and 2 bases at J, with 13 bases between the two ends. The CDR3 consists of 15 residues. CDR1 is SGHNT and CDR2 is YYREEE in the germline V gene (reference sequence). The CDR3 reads CASSFMIDSNYGYTF. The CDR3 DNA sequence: TGTGCCAGCAGCTTTATGATTGACAGCAACTATGGCTACACCTTC.

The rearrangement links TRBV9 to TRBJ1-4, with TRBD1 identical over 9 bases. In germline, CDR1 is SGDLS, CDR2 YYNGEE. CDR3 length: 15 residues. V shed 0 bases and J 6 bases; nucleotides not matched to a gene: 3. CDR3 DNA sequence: TGTGCCAGCAGCGTAGCACAGGGGGCATATGAAAAACTGTTTTTT. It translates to CASSVAQGAYEKLFF.

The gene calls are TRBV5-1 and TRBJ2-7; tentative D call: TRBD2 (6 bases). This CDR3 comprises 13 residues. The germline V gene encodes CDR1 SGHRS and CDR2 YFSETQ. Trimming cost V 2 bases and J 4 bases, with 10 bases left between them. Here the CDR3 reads CASSFDSGYEQYF. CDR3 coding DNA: TGCGCCAGCAGCTTCGATAGCGGTTACGAGCAGTACTTC. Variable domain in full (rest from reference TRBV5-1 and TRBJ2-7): KAGVTQTPRYLIKTRGQQVTLSCSPISGHRSVSWYQQTPGQGLQFLFEYFSETQRNKGNFPGRFSGRQFSNSRSEMNVSTLELGDSALYLCASSFDSGYEQYFGPGTRLTVT.

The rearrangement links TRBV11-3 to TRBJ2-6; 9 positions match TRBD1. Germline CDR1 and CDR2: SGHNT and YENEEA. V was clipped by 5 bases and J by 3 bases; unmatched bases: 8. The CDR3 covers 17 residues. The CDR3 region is CASSLHRGQGGANVLTF. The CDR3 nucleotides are TGTGCCAGCAGCCTCCACAGGGGGCAAGGTGGGGCCAACGTCCTGACTTTC.

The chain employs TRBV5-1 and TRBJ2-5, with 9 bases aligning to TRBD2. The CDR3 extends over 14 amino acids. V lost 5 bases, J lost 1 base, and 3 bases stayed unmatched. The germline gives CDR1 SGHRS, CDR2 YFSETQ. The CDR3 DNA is TGCGCCAGCAGGGCGGGGGGGTTCCAAGAGACCCAGTACTTC. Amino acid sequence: CASRAGGFQETQYF.

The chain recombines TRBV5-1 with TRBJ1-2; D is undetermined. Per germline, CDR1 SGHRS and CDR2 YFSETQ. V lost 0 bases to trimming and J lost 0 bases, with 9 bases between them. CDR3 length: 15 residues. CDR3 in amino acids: CASSLAGYPNYGYTF. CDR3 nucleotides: TGCGCCAGCAGCTTGGCGGGGTACCCTAACTATGGCTACACCTTC.

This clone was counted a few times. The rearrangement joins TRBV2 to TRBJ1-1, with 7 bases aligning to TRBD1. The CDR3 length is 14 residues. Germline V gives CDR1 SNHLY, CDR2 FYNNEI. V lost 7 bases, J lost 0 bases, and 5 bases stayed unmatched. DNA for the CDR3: TGTGCCAGCAAGACCCAGGGGGTGAACACTGAAGCTTTCTTT. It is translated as CASKTQGVNTEAFF.

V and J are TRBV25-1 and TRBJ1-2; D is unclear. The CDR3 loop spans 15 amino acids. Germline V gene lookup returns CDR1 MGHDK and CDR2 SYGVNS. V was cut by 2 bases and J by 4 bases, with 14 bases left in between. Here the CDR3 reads CASSEGFSRGYGYTF. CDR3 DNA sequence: TGTGCCAGCAGTGAAGGGTTCAGTCGGGGCTATGGCTACACCTTC.

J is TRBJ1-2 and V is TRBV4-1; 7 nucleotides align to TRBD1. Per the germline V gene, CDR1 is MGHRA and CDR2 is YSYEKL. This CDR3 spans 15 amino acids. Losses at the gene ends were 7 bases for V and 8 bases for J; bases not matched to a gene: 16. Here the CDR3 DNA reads TGCGCCAGCACCTCAATGGGACAGCGTATGGGGGGCTACACCTTC. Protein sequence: CASTSMGQRMGGYTF.

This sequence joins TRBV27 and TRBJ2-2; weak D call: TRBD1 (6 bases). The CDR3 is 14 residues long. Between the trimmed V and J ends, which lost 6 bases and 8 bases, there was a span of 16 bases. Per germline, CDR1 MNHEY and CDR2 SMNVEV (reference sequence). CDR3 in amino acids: CASSPQGPEGELFF. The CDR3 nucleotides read TGTGCCAGCAGCCCACAGGGACCTGAGGGGGAGCTGTTTTTT.

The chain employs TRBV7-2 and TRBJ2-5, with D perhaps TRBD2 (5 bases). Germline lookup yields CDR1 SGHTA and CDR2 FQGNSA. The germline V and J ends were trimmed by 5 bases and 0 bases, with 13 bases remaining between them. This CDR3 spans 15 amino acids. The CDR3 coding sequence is TGTGCCAGCAGCCCCTCGGGAACCAACCAAGAGACCCAGTACTTC. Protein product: CASSPSGTNQETQYF.

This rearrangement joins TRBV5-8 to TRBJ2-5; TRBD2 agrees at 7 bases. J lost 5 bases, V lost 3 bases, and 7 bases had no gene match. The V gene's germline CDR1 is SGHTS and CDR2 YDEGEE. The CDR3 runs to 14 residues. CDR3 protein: CASSWGRGRETQYF. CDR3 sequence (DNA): TGTGCCAGCAGCTGGGGGAGGGGACGGGAGACCCAGTACTTC.

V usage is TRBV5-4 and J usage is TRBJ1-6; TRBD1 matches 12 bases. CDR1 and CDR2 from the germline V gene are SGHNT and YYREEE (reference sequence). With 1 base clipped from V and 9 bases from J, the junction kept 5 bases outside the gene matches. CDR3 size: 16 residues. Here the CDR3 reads CASSLWDRGPSSPLHF. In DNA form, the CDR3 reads TGTGCCAGCAGCTTGTGGGACAGGGGGCCCAGTTCACCCCTCCACTTT.

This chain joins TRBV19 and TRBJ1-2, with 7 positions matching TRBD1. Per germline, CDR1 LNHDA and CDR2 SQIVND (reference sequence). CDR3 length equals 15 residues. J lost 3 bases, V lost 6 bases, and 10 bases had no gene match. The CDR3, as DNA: TGTGCCAGTAGCCGACAGGGCCGAGGTCACTATGGCTACACCTTC. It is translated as CASSRQGRGHYGYTF.

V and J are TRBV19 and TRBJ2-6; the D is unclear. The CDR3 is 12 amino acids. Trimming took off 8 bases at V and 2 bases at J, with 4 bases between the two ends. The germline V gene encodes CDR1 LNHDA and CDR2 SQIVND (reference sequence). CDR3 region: CASVAGANVLTF. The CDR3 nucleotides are TGTGCCAGTGTAGCTGGGGCCAACGTCCTGACTTTC.

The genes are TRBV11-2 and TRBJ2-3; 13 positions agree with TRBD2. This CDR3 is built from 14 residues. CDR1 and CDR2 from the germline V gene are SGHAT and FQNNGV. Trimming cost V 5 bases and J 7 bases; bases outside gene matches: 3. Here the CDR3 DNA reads TGTGCCAGCAGCACTAGCGGGGGGGCCCATACGCAGTATTTT. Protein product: CASSTSGGAHTQYF.

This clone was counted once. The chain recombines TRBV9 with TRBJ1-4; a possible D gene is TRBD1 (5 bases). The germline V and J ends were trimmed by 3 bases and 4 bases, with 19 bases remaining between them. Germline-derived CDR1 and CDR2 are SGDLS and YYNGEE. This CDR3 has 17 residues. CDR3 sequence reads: CASSGGNGRGLNEKLFF. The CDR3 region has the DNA TGTGCCAGCAGCGGGGGGAACGGGAGGGGACTTAATGAAAAACTGTTTTTT.

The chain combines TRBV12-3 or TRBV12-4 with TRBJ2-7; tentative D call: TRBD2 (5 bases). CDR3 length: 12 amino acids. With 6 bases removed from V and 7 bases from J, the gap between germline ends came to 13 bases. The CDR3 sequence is CASSGVGLEQYF. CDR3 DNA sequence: TGTGCCAGCAGCGGGGTTGGCCTGGAGCAGTACTTC.